Detailed here is one TCR beta chain. Its antigen is not identified. Generated by immunoSEQ multiplex PCR, the TCRdb table keeps only in-frame clones and is missing some. This sample has about 23,000 clones, with around 90% found just once. CDR3 length equals 13 residues. V lost 3 bases, J lost 5 bases, and 11 bases lay in between. Germline-derived CDR1 and CDR2 are ENHRY and SYGVKD. This entry comes from a study of T cells in localized non-small cell lung cancer. Study-level findings and limits: Heterogeneity cannot be ruled out, as sequencing used one tumor region only. Those with higher blood T cell density had longer overall survival. Adjacent uninvolved lung had the highest clonality, suggesting focused antigen responses.

This specimen consisted of peripheral blood, obtained before any cancer treatment. The chain couples TRBV10-3 to TRBJ2-7; D uncertain. The origin of this receptor is a male donor aged 60 or over with stage I lung adenocarcinoma. CDR3 amino acids: CAISDRLFHEQYF. The CDR3 DNA is TGTGCCATCAGTGACAGGTTGTTCCACGAGCAGTACTTC.